Reported below is one T cell receptor (beta chain). The sample is drawn from a study of cytomegalovirus exposure and HLA in healthy donors. 13 Jbeta primers and 60 Vbeta primers were used for the PCR. Data came from immunoSEQ multiplex PCR; TCRdb stores just in-frame clones and leaves some out. The sample consists of around 150,000 clones, roughly 80% of them appearing once. Trimming stripped 6 bases from V and 4 bases from J, with 10 bases between. The CDR3 is 13 amino acids. Germline V CDR1 and CDR2: LGHNT, FRNRAP. This TCR was sampled from a man aged 30-40 years in good health and CMV-seronegative. The sample taken for sequencing was PBMCs. The chain employs TRBV12-5 and TRBJ1-5; D unresolved. The CDR3 reads CASGREVNQPQHF. The CDR3 coding sequence is TGTGCTAGTGGCCGAGAGGTTAATCAGCCCCAGCATTTT.